This TCR beta chain was captured in a study of radiotherapy plus CTLA-4 blockade in lung cancer. The V and J ends lost 3 bases and 0 bases respectively, with 8 bases between them. The germline CDR1 and CDR2 sequences are GTSNPN and SVGIG (reference sequence). The CDR3 contains 13 residues. Broader study findings: The authors reported that early blood T cell clone dynamics, with interferon-beta, best predicted response.

The table came from immunoSEQ multiplex PCR; TCRdb's copy has only in-frame clones and leaves some out. The table lists tens of thousands of clones, over 65% of them singletons. This clone has only a few counts. Its target is not known. The sample was peripheral blood, taken from a patient treated with radiotherapy plus ipilimumab. The genes are TRBV30 and TRBJ1-1; maybe TRBD1 (5 bases). The clonotype was recovered from a human donor with non-small cell lung cancer who had stable disease on radiotherapy plus ipilimumab. DNA of the CDR3: TGTGCCTGGAGATTGACAGTGAACACTGAAGCTTTCTTT. This translates into CAWRLTVNTEAFF.